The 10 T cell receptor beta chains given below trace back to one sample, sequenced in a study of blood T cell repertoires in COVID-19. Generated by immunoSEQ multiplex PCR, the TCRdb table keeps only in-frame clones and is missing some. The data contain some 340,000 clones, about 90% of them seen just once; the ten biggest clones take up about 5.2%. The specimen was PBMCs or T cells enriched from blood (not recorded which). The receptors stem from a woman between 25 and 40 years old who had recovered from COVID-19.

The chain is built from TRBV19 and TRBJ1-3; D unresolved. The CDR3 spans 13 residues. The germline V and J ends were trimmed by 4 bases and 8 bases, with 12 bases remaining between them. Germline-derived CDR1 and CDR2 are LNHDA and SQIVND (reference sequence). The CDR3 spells CASSTTAEDTIYF. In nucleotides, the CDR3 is TGTGCCAGTAGTACAACCGCGGAGGACACCATATATTTT. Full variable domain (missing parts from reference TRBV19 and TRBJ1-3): DGGITQSPKYLFRKEGQNVTLSCEQNLNHDAMYWYRQDPGQGLRLIYYSQIVNDFQKGDIAEGYSVSREKKESFPLTVTSAQKNPTAFYLCASSTTAEDTIYFGEGSWLTVV.

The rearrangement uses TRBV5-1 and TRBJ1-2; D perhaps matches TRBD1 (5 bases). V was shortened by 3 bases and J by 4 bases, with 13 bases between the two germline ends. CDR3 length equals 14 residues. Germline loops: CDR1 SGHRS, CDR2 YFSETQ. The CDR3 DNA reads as TGCGCCAGCAGCTCACACCGGGGGGGCTATGGCTACACCTTC. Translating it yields CASSSHRGGYGYTF.

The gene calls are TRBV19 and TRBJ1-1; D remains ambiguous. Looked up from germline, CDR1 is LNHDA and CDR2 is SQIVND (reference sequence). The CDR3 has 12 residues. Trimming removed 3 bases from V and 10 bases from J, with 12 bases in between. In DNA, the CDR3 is TGTGCCAGTAGTATTATTGCCGGAGGAGCTTTCTTT. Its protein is CASSIIAGGAFF.

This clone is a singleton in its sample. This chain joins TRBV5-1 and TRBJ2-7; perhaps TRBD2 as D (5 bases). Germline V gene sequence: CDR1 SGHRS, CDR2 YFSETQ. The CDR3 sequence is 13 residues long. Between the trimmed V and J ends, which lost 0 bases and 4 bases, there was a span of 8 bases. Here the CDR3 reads CASSLGAGYEQYF. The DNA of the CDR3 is TGCGCCAGCAGCTTGGGCGCGGGTTACGAGCAGTACTTC.

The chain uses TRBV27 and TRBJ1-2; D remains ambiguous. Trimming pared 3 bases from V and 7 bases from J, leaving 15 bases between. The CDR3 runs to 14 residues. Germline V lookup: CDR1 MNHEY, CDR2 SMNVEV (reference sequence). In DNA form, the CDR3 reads TGTGCCAGCAGTTTGGCCGTCGGGGTGCGTGGCTACACCTTC. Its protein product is CASSLAVGVRGYTF.

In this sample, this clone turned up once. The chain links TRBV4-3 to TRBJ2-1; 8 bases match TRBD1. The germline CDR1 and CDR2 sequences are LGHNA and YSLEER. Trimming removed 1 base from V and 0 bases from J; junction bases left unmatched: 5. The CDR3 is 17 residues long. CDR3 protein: CASSQVGTGGSYNEQFF. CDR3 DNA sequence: TGCGCCAGCAGCCAAGTGGGTACAGGGGGCTCCTACAATGAGCAGTTCTTC.

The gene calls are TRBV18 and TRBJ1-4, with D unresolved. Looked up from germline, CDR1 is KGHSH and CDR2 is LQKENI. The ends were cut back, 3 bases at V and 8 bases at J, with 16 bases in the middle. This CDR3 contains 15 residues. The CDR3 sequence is CASSPLNRAGEKLFF. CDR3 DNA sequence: TGTGCCAGCTCACCTTTAAACCGCGCCGGGGAAAAACTGTTTTTT. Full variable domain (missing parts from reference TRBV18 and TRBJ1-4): NAGVMQNPRHLVRRRGQEARLRCSPMKGHSHVYWYRQLPEEGLKFMVYLQKENIIDESGMPKERFSAEFPKEGPSILRIQQVVRGDSAAYFCASSPLNRAGEKLFFGSGTQLSVL.

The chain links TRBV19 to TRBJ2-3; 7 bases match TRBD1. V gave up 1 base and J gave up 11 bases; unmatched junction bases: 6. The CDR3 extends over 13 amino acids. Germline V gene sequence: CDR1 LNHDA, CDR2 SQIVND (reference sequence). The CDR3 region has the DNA TGTGCCAGTAGTATAGTGGGGGACAGAGAGCAGTATTTT. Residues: CASSIVGDREQYF.

The CDR3 coding sequence is TGTGCCAGCAGCTTAACGCAGCGGGGGGGCGCCGGGGAGCTGTTTTTT. It codes for CASSLTQRGGAGELFF. The rearrangement uses TRBV7-9 and TRBJ2-2, with 10 bases lining up with TRBD2. V shed 2 bases, J shed 6 bases, and the junction held 6 bases outside the gene matches. CDR1 SEHNR and CDR2 FQNEAQ come from the germline V gene (reference sequence). The CDR3 totals 16 residues.

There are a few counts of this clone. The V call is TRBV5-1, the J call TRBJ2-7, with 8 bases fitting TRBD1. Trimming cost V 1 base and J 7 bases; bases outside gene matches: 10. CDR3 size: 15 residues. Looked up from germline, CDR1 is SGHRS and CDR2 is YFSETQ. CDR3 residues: CASSLIRGQAWEQYF. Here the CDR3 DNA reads TGCGCCAGCAGCTTGATTAGGGGACAGGCCTGGGAGCAGTACTTC. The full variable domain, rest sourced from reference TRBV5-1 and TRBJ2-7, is KAGVTQTPRYLIKTRGQQVTLSCSPISGHRSVSWYQQTPGQGLQFLFEYFSETQRNKGNFPGRFSGRQFSNSRSEMNVSTLELGDSALYLCASSLIRGQAWEQYFGPGTRLTVT.